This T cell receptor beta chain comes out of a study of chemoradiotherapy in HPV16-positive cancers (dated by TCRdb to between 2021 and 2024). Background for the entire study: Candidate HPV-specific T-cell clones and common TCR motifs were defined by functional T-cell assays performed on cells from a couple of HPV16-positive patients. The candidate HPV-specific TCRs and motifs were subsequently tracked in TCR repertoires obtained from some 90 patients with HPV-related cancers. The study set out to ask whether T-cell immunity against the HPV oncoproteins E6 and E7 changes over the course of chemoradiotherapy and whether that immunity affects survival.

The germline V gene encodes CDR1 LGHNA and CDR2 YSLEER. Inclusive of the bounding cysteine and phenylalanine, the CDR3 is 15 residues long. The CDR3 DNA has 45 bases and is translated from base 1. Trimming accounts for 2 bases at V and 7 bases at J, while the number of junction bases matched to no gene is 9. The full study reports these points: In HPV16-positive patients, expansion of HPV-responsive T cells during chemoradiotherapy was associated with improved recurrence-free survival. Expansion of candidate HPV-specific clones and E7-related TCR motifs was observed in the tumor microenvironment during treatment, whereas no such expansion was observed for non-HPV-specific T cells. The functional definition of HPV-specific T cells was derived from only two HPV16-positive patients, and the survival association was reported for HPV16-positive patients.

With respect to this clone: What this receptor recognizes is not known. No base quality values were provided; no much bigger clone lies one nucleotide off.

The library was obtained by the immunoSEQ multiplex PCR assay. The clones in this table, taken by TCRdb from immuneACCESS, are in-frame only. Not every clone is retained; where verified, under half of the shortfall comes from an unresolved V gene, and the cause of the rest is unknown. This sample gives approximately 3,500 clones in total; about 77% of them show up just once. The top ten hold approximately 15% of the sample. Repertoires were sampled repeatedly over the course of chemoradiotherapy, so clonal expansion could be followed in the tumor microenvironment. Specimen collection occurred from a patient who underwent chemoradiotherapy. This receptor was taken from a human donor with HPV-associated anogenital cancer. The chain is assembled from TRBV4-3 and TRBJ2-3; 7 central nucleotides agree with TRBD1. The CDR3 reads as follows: CASSQQTGQANTQYF. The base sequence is TGCGCCAGCAGCCAACAGACAGGGCAAGCAAATACGCAGTATTTT.